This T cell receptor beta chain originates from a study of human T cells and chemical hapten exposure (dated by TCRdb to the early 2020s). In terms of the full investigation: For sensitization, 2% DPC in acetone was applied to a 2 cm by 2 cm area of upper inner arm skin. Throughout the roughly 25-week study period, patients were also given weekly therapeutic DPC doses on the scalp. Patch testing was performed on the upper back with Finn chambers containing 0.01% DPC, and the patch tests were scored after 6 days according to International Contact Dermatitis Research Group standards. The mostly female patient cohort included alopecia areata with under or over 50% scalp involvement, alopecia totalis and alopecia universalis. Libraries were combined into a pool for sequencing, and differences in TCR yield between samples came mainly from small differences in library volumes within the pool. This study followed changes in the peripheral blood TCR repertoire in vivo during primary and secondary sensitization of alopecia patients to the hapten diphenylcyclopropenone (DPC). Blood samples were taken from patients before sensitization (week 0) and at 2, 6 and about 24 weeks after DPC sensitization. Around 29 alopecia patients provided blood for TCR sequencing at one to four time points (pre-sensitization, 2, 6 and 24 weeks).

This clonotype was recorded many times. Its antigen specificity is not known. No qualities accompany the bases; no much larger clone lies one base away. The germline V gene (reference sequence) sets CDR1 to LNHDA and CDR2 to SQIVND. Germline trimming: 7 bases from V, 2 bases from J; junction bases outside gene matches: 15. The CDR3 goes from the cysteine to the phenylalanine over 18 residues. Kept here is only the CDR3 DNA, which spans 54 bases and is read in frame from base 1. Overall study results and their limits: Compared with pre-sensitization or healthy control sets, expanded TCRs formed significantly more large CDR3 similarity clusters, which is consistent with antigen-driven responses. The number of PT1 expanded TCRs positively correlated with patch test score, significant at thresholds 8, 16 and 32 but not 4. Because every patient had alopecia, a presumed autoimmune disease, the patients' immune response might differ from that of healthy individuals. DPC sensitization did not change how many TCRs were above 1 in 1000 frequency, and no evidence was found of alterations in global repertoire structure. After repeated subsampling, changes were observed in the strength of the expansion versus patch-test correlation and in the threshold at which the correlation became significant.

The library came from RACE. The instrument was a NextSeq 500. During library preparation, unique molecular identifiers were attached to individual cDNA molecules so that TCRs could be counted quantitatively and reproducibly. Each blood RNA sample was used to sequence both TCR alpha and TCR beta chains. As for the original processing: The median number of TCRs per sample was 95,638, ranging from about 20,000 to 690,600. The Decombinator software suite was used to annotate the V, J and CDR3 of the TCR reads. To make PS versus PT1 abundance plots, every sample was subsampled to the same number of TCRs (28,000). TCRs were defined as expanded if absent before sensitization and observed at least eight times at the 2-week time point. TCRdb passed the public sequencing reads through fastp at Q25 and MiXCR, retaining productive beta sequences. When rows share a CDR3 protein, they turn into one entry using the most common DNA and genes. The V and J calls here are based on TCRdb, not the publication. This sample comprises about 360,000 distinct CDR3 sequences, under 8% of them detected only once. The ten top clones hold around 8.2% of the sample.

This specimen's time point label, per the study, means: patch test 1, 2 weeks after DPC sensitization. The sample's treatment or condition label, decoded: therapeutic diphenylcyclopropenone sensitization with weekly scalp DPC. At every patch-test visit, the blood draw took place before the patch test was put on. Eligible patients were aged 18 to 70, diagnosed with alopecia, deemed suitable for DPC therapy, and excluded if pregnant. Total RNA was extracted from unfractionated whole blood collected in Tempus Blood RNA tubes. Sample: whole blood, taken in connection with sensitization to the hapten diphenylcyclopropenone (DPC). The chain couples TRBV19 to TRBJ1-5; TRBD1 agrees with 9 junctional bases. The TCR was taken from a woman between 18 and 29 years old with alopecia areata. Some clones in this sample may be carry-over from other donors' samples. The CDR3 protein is CASIGDPTGGAGNQPQHF. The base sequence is TGTGCCAGTATCGGGGACCCCACAGGGGGCGCGGGCAATCAGCCCCAGCATTTT.